The 15 T cell receptor beta chains presented below share a single source sample, sequenced in a study of T-cell memory formation after mild COVID-19. Via MiXCR, TCRdb re-called the 5' RACE reads, giving one row per CDR3 protein. The sample carries around 150,000 distinct CDR3 sequences, around 30% recorded once. Sequenced input: PBMCs or a T cell subset sorted from them (not recorded which). The receptors come from an adult woman who had mild COVID-19 (a few samples of this study predate the infection). Cell type and time point are not known.

This clonotype has just a few counts. V and J are TRBV5-5 and TRBJ2-1, with unresolved D. Per germline, CDR1 SGHKS and CDR2 YYEKEE (reference sequence). V lost 3 bases, J lost 9 bases, and 19 bases lay in between. The CDR3 is 15 residues long. The CDR3 DNA is TGTGCCAGCAGCTGGACCTGGGCGGCTACTGGTGAGCAGTTCTTC. This translates into CASSWTWAATGEQFF. Full variable domain (remainder filled in from reference TRBV5-5 and TRBJ2-1): DAGVTQSPTHLIKTRGQQVTLRCSPISGHKSVSWYQQVLGQGPQFIFQYYEKEERGRGNFPDRFSARQFPNYSSELNVNALLLGDSALYLCASSWTWAATGEQFFGPGTRLTVL.

This clonotype was counted only a few times. This chain links TRBV20-1 with TRBJ1-5; 12 bases map to TRBD1. CDR1 and CDR2 from the germline V gene are DFQATT and SNEGSKA (reference sequence). V was pared by 1 base and J by 6 bases, with 7 bases of the junction left unmatched. This CDR3 is built from 16 residues. In nucleotides, the CDR3 is TGCAGTGCTAGAGTGGGACAGGGGGCTAGGGGTCAGCCCCAGCATTTT. Residues: CSARVGQGARGQPQHF.

This clonotype was seen a handful of times. The V and J genes are TRBV6-5 and TRBJ2-2; the match to TRBD2 covers 10 bases. The V segment lost 2 bases and the J segment 5 bases; nucleotides outside the gene matches: 2. The CDR3 is made up of 15 amino acids. Germline V gene lookup returns CDR1 MNHEY and CDR2 SVGAGI. Written as DNA, the CDR3 is TGTGCCAGCAGTTACCAGCGGGAGGGGACCGGGGAGCTGTTTTTT. It specifies CASSYQREGTGELFF.

This clonotype turned up a few times. The chain uses TRBV10-3 and TRBJ1-1, with TRBD1 as a possible D gene (5 bases). Germline CDR1 reads ENHRY; CDR2 reads SYGVKD. This CDR3 contains 16 residues. Trimming pared 5 bases from V and 3 bases from J, leaving 19 bases between. The CDR3: CAISNRYSTQDTEAFF. CDR3 DNA: TGTGCCATCAGTAATCGATACAGCACACAGGACACTGAAGCTTTCTTT.

This chain joins TRBV5-1 and TRBJ2-7; D not certain. V gave up 0 bases and J gave up 5 bases, with 18 bases separating them. Per the germline V gene, CDR1 is SGHRS and CDR2 is YFSETQ. This CDR3 has 16 amino acids. CDR3 DNA: TGCGCCAGCAGCTTGGGAGGATATACCCCCCTCGACGAGCAGTACTTC. Its translation: CASSLGGYTPLDEQYF.

The chain joins TRBV15 to TRBJ1-2; perhaps TRBD1 as D (6 bases). This CDR3 contains 13 residues. The V gene's germline CDR1 is LNHNV and CDR2 YYDKDF (reference sequence). V was cut by 0 bases and J by 7 bases, with 9 bases left in between. The CDR3 coding sequence is TGTGCCACCAGCAGAGATCTAGGGGGTGGCTACACCTTC. Protein sequence: CATSRDLGGGYTF.

With respect to this clonotype: The junction and the germline gene differ at one end; a read error may be behind it. The genes are TRBV7-9 and TRBJ2-3; D remains ambiguous. Germline CDR1 reads SEHNR; CDR2 reads FQNEAQ (reference sequence). The length of the CDR3 is 11 residues. CDR3 nucleotides: TGTGCCAGCAGCGCCGGCCTTACGCAGTGTTTT. The encoded protein is CASSAGLTQCF.

CDR3 in DNA: TGTGCCAGCAGCCTGGGCGGGGTAAGCTCCTACGAGCAGTACTTC. Translated: CASSLGGVSSYEQYF. V usage is TRBV5-6 and J usage is TRBJ2-7; D perhaps matches TRBD2 (6 bases). The V and J ends lost 4 bases and 0 bases respectively, with 14 bases between them. Germline CDR1 and CDR2: SGHDT and YYEEEE. The CDR3 runs 15 residues.

The rearrangement links TRBV18 to TRBJ1-1; D not resolved. Germline V gene sequence: CDR1 KGHSH, CDR2 LQKENI. The CDR3 totals 12 residues. V was pared by 4 bases and J by 10 bases, with 13 bases between. The CDR3 DNA sequence: TGTGCCAGCTCACTTGACACCGTGGGAGCTTTCTTT. Translation: CASSLDTVGAFF.

This clonotype was detected a few times. This sequence joins TRBV10-3 and TRBJ1-4; D gene uncertain. V lost 0 bases, J lost 6 bases, and 5 bases lay in between. CDR1 is ENHRY and CDR2 is SYGVKD in the germline V gene. The CDR3 sequence is 13 residues long. CDR3 DNA sequence: TGTGCCATCAGTGAGTCGAACGATGAAAAACTGTTTTTT. It specifies CAISESNDEKLFF.

This clonotype was found a few times. The chain is built from TRBV3-1 and TRBJ1-6; perhaps TRBD1 as D (5 bases). Germline assignment: CDR1 LGHDT and CDR2 YNNKEL (reference sequence). The CDR3 runs 15 residues. Trimming left V 7 bases short and J 4 bases short, with 14 bases between. The CDR3 region has the DNA TGTGCCAGCAACCGGATAAGACAGTATAATTCACCCCTCCACTTT. Translation: CASNRIRQYNSPLHF.

This clonotype has a handful of counts. The chain recombines TRBV6-1 with TRBJ2-7; D might be TRBD2 (5 bases). The germline gives CDR1 MNHNS, CDR2 SASEGT. The CDR3 spans 14 residues. Trimming pared 0 bases from V and 4 bases from J, leaving 10 bases between. The CDR3 spells CASSEAGGGYEQYF. CDR3 nucleotide sequence: TGTGCCAGCAGTGAAGCAGGTGGCGGGTACGAGCAGTACTTC.

V and J are TRBV5-1 and TRBJ2-7, with D unresolved. There are 12 residues in the CDR3. Deletions cut 5 bases from V and 5 bases from J, with 11 bases between. Germline V lookup: CDR1 SGHRS, CDR2 YFSETQ. The CDR3 reads CASRTERDEQYF. DNA of the CDR3: TGCGCCAGCAGAACGGAACGCGACGAGCAGTACTTC.

The chain has TRBV10-2 and TRBJ2-5; no clear D. CDR1 is WSHSY, CDR2 SAAADI, per germline. There are 12 residues in the CDR3. Trimming took 2 bases from V and 7 from J, leaving 8 bases between them. Here the CDR3 DNA reads TGCGCCAGCAGTGAGCCCTCGGGGACCCAGTACTTC. It specifies CASSEPSGTQYF.

This clonotype is labeled medium-sized. The V and J genes are TRBV3-1 and TRBJ2-3; 7 bases agree with TRBD2. Germline trimming cut 4 bases from V and 2 bases from J; bases unmatched to any gene: 18. Germline V gives CDR1 LGHDT, CDR2 YNNKEL (reference sequence). This CDR3 is built from 19 residues. The CDR3 region has the DNA TGTGCCAGCAGCCGTCTCACCCTAGCCGGGGGGTCGCCCACAGATACGCAGTATTTT. It translates to CASSRLTLAGGSPTDTQYF.